The present entry profiles one TCR beta chain with its context. Antigen: not known. The data were obtained in a study of beta chain features in type 1 diabetes. Study-wide background: There were approximately 100,000,000 sorted cells examined across all samples. Study results and caveats: Diminished insertions and augmented deletions at VDJ junctions characterized type 1 diabetes patients. Moderately but significantly shorter TCRB CDR3s were found in Type 1 diabetes patients in all four CD4+ subsets.

Trimming took 3 bases from V and 6 from J, leaving 9 bases between them. CDR3 length equals 14 residues. Germline V gene lookup returns CDR1 ENHRY and CDR2 SYGVKD. The study reverse transcribed the entire isolated RNA, so it sequenced expressed TCRB transcripts. TCRdb's copy holds only in-frame clones and misses some; the assay was immunoSEQ multiplex PCR. The sample consists of some 640,000 clones, 11% to 15% of them appearing once. Via the markers CD45RO/CCR7/CD25/CD127/CD95/CD27, stem cell-like memory, regulatory, central memory and naive CD4+ cells were sorted. The sequence was obtained from a man younger than 35 with type 1 diabetes. Sequencing used naive CD4+ T cells from blood. This rearrangement joins TRBV10-3 to TRBJ1-6; D remains ambiguous. CDR3: CAISDEGFNSPLHF. CDR3 coding DNA: TGTGCCATCAGTGATGAGGGATTTAATTCACCCCTCCACTTT.